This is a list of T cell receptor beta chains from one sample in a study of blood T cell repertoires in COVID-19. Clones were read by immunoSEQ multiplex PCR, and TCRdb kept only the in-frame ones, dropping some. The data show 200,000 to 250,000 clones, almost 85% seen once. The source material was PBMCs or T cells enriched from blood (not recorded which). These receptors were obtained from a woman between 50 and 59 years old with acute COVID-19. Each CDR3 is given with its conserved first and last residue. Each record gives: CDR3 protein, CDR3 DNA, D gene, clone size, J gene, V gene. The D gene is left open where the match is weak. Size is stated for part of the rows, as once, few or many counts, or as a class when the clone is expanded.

CASSPAGRGGRETQYF,TGTGCCAGCAGTCCAGCGGGGCGGGGGGGCCGAGAGACCCAGTACTTC,TRBD2,NA,TRBJ2-5,TRBV7-8
CASSPGTGWTDTQYF,TGTGCCAGCAGTCCCGGGACAGGTTGGACAGATACGCAGTATTTT,TRBD1,NA,TRBJ2-3,TRBV6-5
CASSFGRANEKLFF,TGTGCCAGCAGTTTTGGGAGGGCTAATGAAAAACTGTTTTTT,NA,NA,TRBJ1-4,TRBV27
CASSLVGQGTAGTEAFF,TGTGCCAGCAGTTTAGTGGGACAGGGTACGGCGGGCACTGAAGCTTTCTTT,TRBD1,once,TRBJ1-1,TRBV27
CASSPTLTSGVIEQFF,TGTGCCAGCTCACCAACTCTGACTAGCGGGGTTATTGAGCAGTTCTTC,TRBD2,NA,TRBJ2-1,TRBV18
CASSIRMGHQPQHF,TGTGCCAGTAGTATCAGGATGGGCCATCAGCCCCAGCATTTT,NA,NA,TRBJ1-5,TRBV19
CAWSTGGSTEAFF,TGTGCCTGGTCGACAGGGGGTAGCACTGAAGCTTTCTTT,TRBD1,NA,TRBJ1-1,TRBV30
CASSEPGHSGNTIYF,TGCGCCAGCAGTGAGCCAGGACACTCTGGAAACACCATATATTTT,NA,NA,TRBJ1-3,TRBV10-2
CASSPGQLNYGYTF,TGCGCCAGCAGCCCGGGACAGCTTAACTATGGCTACACCTTC,TRBD1,NA,TRBJ1-2,TRBV10-2
CASSYGQVEKLFF,TGTGCCAGCAGTTACGGGCAGGTAGAAAAACTGTTTTTT,NA,NA,TRBJ1-4,TRBV6-5
CASSSTPGEGDTEAFF,TGTGCCAGCAGCTCCACCCCCGGAGAGGGAGACACTGAAGCTTTCTTT,NA,NA,TRBJ1-1,TRBV7-6
CSVELGHSSYEQYF,TGCAGCGTTGAGCTTGGACACAGCTCCTACGAGCAGTACTTC,NA,NA,TRBJ2-7,TRBV29-1
CASSETPISGANVLTF,TGTGCCAGCAGTGAGACTCCCATCTCTGGGGCCAACGTCCTGACTTTC,NA,NA,TRBJ2-6,TRBV2
CAWRWTGAPSTGELFF,TGTGCCTGGAGATGGACAGGGGCCCCGTCCACCGGGGAGCTGTTTTTT,TRBD1,NA,TRBJ2-2,TRBV30
CASSVAGSESGNTIYF,TGTGCCAGCAGCGTAGCAGGGTCTGAGTCTGGAAACACCATATATTTT,NA,NA,TRBJ1-3,TRBV9
CSVEPRLAGETQYF,TGCAGCGTTGAACCGCGACTAGCTGGGGAGACCCAGTACTTC,TRBD2,NA,TRBJ2-5,TRBV29-1
CASSLGSGGGQYF,TGTGCCAGCAGCTTAGGCAGCGGGGGGGGCCAGTACTTC,TRBD2,NA,TRBJ2-5,TRBV11-2
CASSKQGPEAFF,TGTGCCAGTAGTAAACAGGGGCCTGAAGCTTTCTTT,TRBD1,NA,TRBJ1-1,TRBV19
CASSPSGGSYNEQFF,TGTGCCAGCAGCCCGAGCGGGGGGAGCTACAATGAGCAGTTCTTC,TRBD2,NA,TRBJ2-1,TRBV6-4
CASSSTGKNEQFF,TGTGCCAGCAGCTCTACAGGGAAAAATGAGCAGTTCTTC,NA,NA,TRBJ2-1,TRBV11-2
CASSFFGSYNEQFF,TGTGCCAGCAGCTTTTTCGGCTCCTACAATGAGCAGTTCTTC,NA,NA,TRBJ2-1,TRBV7-2
CASITPRIRGHHYGYTF,TGTGCCAGCATCACGCCGCGGATCAGGGGACATCACTATGGCTACACCTTC,NA,few,TRBJ1-2,TRBV11-3
CASSPGEQGTEAFF,TGTGCCAGCAGTCCTGGGGAACAGGGCACTGAAGCTTTCTTT,NA,once,TRBJ1-1,TRBV4-2
CASKDRSEAFF,TGTGCCAGCAAGGACAGATCTGAAGCTTTCTTT,NA,NA,TRBJ1-1,TRBV2
CASSYATGEETQYF,TGTGCCAGCAGTTACGCAACAGGGGAAGAGACCCAGTACTTC,TRBD1,many,TRBJ2-5,TRBV6-5
CASSQDRGTEAFF,TGCGCCAGCAGCCAAGATAGGGGCACTGAAGCTTTCTTT,NA,NA,TRBJ1-1,TRBV4-1
CASRTVLAGKLFF,TGTGCCAGCAGAACAGTATTGGCGGGAAAACTGTTTTTT,NA,NA,TRBJ1-4,TRBV2
CASSYSAPTGGRGYTF,TGTGCCAGCAGTTACTCGGCCCCTACAGGGGGACGGGGCTACACCTTC,TRBD1,NA,TRBJ1-2,TRBV6-2/TRBV6-3
CASSPSAGVNTEAFF,TGTGCCAGCAGCCCCAGCGCAGGGGTGAACACTGAAGCTTTCTTT,NA,NA,TRBJ1-1,TRBV9
CSVESYQETQYF,TGCAGCGTTGAGAGTTACCAAGAGACCCAGTACTTC,NA,NA,TRBJ2-5,TRBV29-1
CASSQGGEQFF,TGTGCCAGTAGTCAGGGCGGCGAGCAGTTCTTC,NA,NA,TRBJ2-1,TRBV19
CASSSNRVGAEAFF,TGTGCCAGCAGTAGTAACAGGGTCGGCGCTGAAGCTTTCTTT,NA,NA,TRBJ1-1,TRBV2
CASSGANGLLYNEQFF,TGTGCCAGCAGCGGCGCGAACGGACTCCTTTACAATGAGCAGTTCTTC,NA,NA,TRBJ2-1,TRBV7-9
CASSIDRGGTEAFF,TGTGCCAGCAGCATCGACCGGGGGGGCACTGAAGCTTTCTTT,NA,NA,TRBJ1-1,TRBV11-2
CASSPEGAYGYTF,TGTGCCAGCAGTCCCGAGGGGGCGTATGGCTACACCTTC,TRBD1,NA,TRBJ1-2,TRBV27
CASSPVVIETQYF,TGTGCCAGCAGCCCAGTTGTTATAGAGACCCAGTACTTC,NA,NA,TRBJ2-5,TRBV7-2
CASSLATGVNTEAFF,TGCGCCAGCAGCTTGGCGACAGGGGTAAACACTGAAGCTTTCTTT,TRBD1,NA,TRBJ1-1,TRBV5-1
CATSQEPTNEKLFF,TGTGCCACGTCCCAGGAACCAACTAATGAAAAACTGTTTTTT,NA,NA,TRBJ1-4,TRBV7-9
CASSYSSVEEDGYTF,TGTGCCAGCAGTTACTCGAGTGTGGAAGAGGATGGCTACACCTTC,NA,many,TRBJ1-2,TRBV6-5
CASSQRKGPETQYF,TGCGCCAGCAGCCAACGGAAGGGGCCAGAGACCCAGTACTTC,NA,few,TRBJ2-5,TRBV4-1
CASSPSGEANYGYTF,TGCGCCAGCAGCCCCTCCGGGGAAGCTAACTATGGCTACACCTTC,NA,once,TRBJ1-2,TRBV5-1
CASSPTRGSTEAFF,TGTGCCAGCTCACCAACAAGGGGGTCCACTGAAGCTTTCTTT,NA,NA,TRBJ1-1,TRBV18
CASSLDGGYQETQYF,TGTGCCAGCAGCTTGGACGGGGGGTACCAAGAGACCCAGTACTTC,TRBD2,NA,TRBJ2-5,TRBV5-4
CASSLGQGVTNEKLFF,TGTGCCAGCAGCCTAGGACAGGGTGTAACTAATGAAAAACTGTTTTTT,TRBD1,few,TRBJ1-4,TRBV7-2
CASRRAAYEQYF,TGTGCCAGCCGGAGGGCCGCTTACGAGCAGTACTTC,NA,NA,TRBJ2-7,TRBV6-5
CATSSDSPSPLHF,TGTGCCACCAGCTCGGACAGTCCTTCACCCCTCCACTTT,NA,NA,TRBJ1-6,TRBV2
CSVIDRGLNYGYTF,TGCAGCGTTATTGACAGGGGTTTGAACTATGGCTACACCTTC,TRBD1,NA,TRBJ1-2,TRBV29-1
CASSFGGGHGGYNEQFF,TGTGCCAGCAGCTTCGGGGGTGGTCACGGGGGATACAATGAGCAGTTCTTC,NA,few,TRBJ2-1,TRBV7-2
CASRDRWGNYGYTF,TGTGCCAGCAGGGACAGGTGGGGTAACTATGGCTACACCTTC,TRBD1,NA,TRBJ1-2,TRBV7-2